This T cell receptor (beta chain) was recovered during a study of T cell responses to AZD1222 COVID-19 vaccine. Notes on the study in general: It was only after the peak T cell response that any repertoires were sampled. Of spike-specific TCRs, nearly half reportedly target regions left unmutated in variants. The donor group comprised mostly white British people and more females; the analysis possibly underestimated clonal diversity.

Measured with immunoSEQ multiplex PCR; TCRdb has only the in-frame clones, and not every one. The sample has 120,000 to 150,000 clones; approximately 78% are singletons. The germline V gene encodes CDR1 KGHDR and CDR2 SFDVKD. J was trimmed by 1 base and V by 3 bases; bases with no gene match: 4. This CDR3 is 16 amino acids long. Concerning this clone: The target antigen is unknown.

The source material was peripheral blood, sampled on day 0 of MenACWY control vaccination. The V and J genes are TRBV24-1 and TRBJ2-1, with 8 bases identical to TRBD1. This clonotype originated in an adult in good health. CDR3 nucleotides: TGTGCCACCAGTGATGCGACAGGGGAATCCTACAATGAGCAGTTCTTC. Amino acids: CATSDATGESYNEQFF.